Included here is one T cell receptor (beta chain) sequence, with context. Germline CDR1 is KGHSH and CDR2 is LQKENI. The CDR3 has 15 residues. V gave up 3 bases and J gave up 3 bases, with 14 bases separating them. The data were obtained in a study of blood T cell repertoires in COVID-19. Study-level background: Italy, Spain and the United States were the sources of the convalescent and acute COVID-19 samples. Sample material is recorded as cDNA or gDNA derived from T cells, B-cell-depleted T cells, or PBMCs.

Authors' methods: How many nucleated cells were present was estimated from reference gene primer amplification. Here immunoSEQ multiplex PCR was the method, and the copy in TCRdb shows in-frame clones only, minus some. That table supplies the V and J calls and clone size; D and trimming were determined from the DNA. The table lists roughly 250,000 clones, approximately 86% of them singletons. The J gene is TRBJ1-1, the V gene TRBV18; maybe TRBD1 (5 bases). This clonotype originated in a woman of 80 years or more with active or convalescent COVID-19. The sequenced material came from peripheral blood. The CDR3: CASSPPAGWDTEAFF. The CDR3 DNA sequence: TGTGCCAGCTCACCTCCTGCAGGGTGGGACACTGAAGCTTTCTTT.